This T cell receptor (beta chain) stems from a study of tumor-infiltrating lymphocytes in localized non-small cell lung cancer. About the study: Each patient gave resected tumor and non-adjacent uninvolved lung tissue. Study-wide findings and caveats: Different pieces of the same tissue went to different assays, confounding technical variation with intratumor heterogeneity. Immunotypes IM1 and IM2 had similar TCR-derived T-cell fractions.

Concerning this clone: Its specificity is unknown.

TCRdb's table, derived via immunoSEQ multiplex PCR, lists solely in-frame clones and lacks some. The sample shows thousands of clones, more than 70% of them seen only once. Per the germline V gene, CDR1 is SQVTM and CDR2 is ANQGSEA. The CDR3 loop spans 10 amino acids. The junction had 3 bases not matched to a gene; V was cut back by 6 bases and J by 10 bases. Material: uninvolved lung tissue not adjacent to the tumor. The receptor comes from a human donor with non-small cell lung cancer. The chain couples TRBV29-1 to TRBJ1-1; the match to TRBD1 covers 9 bases. The CDR3 sequence is CSVLTGGAFF. The CDR3 DNA reads as TGCAGCGTCTTGACAGGGGGAGCTTTCTTT.